One and the same sample provided the 11 T cell receptor beta chains below, sequenced in a study of OX40 agonist ivuxolimab in advanced cancers. Libraries were prepared by immunoSEQ multiplex PCR; TCRdb keeps only in-frame clonotypes and omits some of them. The profile covers approximately 80,000 clones, with around 90% appearing a single time and roughly 6.9% taken by the ten largest. Material: CD4+ or CD8+ T cells sorted from blood, obtained in a trial of the OX40 agonist ivuxolimab. Receptors originate from an adult with an advanced solid tumor such as melanoma, head and neck, liver or kidney cancer.

This chain joins TRBV30 and TRBJ2-7, with 10 bases lining up with TRBD1. J was trimmed by 5 bases and V by 7 bases; bases with no gene match: 8. This CDR3 has 13 amino acids. Germline V gene data show CDR1 as GTSNPN and CDR2 as SVGIG (reference sequence). CDR3 nucleotides: TGTGCCTCCCTCCGGGACAGGGGCCACGAGCAGTACTTC. Its translation: CASLRDRGHEQYF. The variable domain in full, with the rest retrieved from reference TRBV30 and TRBJ2-7, is SQTIHQWPATLVQPVGSPLSLECTVEGTSNPNLYWYRQAAGRGLQLLFYSVGIGQISSEVPQNLSASRPQDRQFILSSKKLLLSDSGFYLCASLRDRGHEQYFGPGTRLTVT.

The rearrangement joins TRBV28 to TRBJ1-2, with TRBD1 matching 12 bases. The CDR3 loop spans 15 amino acids. V lost 6 bases and J lost 3; bases outside the gene matches: 5. Germline assignment: CDR1 MDHEN and CDR2 SYDVKM. CDR3 in amino acids: CASSPGTGGHYGYTF. The CDR3 DNA reads as TGTGCCAGCAGCCCCGGGACAGGGGGCCACTATGGCTACACCTTC.

V is TRBV11-1 and J is TRBJ2-1; D may be TRBD2 (5 bases). Trimming left V 10 bases short and J 4 bases short, with 14 bases between. The length of the CDR3 is 13 residues. Per the germline V gene, CDR1 is SGHAT and CDR2 is FQDESV (reference sequence). The CDR3 bases are TGTGCCACCTTCGGGGATAGATACAATGAGCAGTTCTTC. It yields the protein CATFGDRYNEQFF. The whole variable domain, remainder taken from reference TRBV11-1 and TRBJ2-1, is EAEVAQSPRYKITEKSQAVAFWCDPISGHATLYWYRQILGQGPELLVQFQDESVVDDSQLPKDRFSAERLKGVDSTLKIQPAELGDSAMYLCATFGDRYNEQFFGPGTRLTVL.

This clone was detected only once. The chain joins TRBV18 to TRBJ2-1; 14 nucleotides line up with TRBD2. Per germline, CDR1 KGHSH and CDR2 LQKENI. V gave up 4 bases and J gave up 7 bases; unmatched junction bases: 3. There are 15 residues in the CDR3. The CDR3 region has the DNA TGTGCCAGCTCACTCGGGACTAGCGGGAGAAATGAGCAGTTCTTC. This sequence encodes CASSLGTSGRNEQFF.

Comment on this clone: Its ends do not fully match the called genes, so a read error is possible. The V and J genes are TRBV7-7 and TRBJ2-2; 8 nucleotides agree with TRBD2. Germline V gives CDR1 SSHAT, CDR2 FNYEAQ (reference sequence). This CDR3 is built from 17 residues. CDR3 residues: CASSLVEAGEIAGELFF. CDR3 DNA: TGTGCTAGCAGCTTAGTGGAAGCGGGAGAAATCGCCGGGGAGCTGTTTTTT.

The chain carries TRBV6-5 and TRBJ1-4; D gene uncertain. From germline, CDR1 is MNHEY and CDR2 SVGAGI. The CDR3 runs to 14 residues. The V end lost 0 bases, the J end lost 7 bases, and 9 bases lay between the germline ends. CDR3 amino acids: CASSYSIQLEKLFF. CDR3 DNA: TGTGCCAGCAGTTACTCAATACAGCTTGAAAAACTGTTTTTT.

This clone was recorded only once. This chain joins TRBV18 and TRBJ1-4; a possible D gene is TRBD1 (5 bases). Germline V gene sequence: CDR1 KGHSH, CDR2 LQKENI. Deletions cut 5 bases from V and 3 bases from J, with 16 bases between. CDR3 length equals 16 residues. The CDR3 DNA follows: TGTGCCAGCTCAGCGATACGACAGCCCCCTAATGAAAAACTGTTTTTT. It specifies CASSAIRQPPNEKLFF.

The gene calls are TRBV9 and TRBJ2-1; 7 nucleotides align to TRBD2. Looked up from germline, CDR1 is SGDLS and CDR2 is YYNGEE. The CDR3 is made up of 16 amino acids. Germline trimming cut 2 bases from V and 0 bases from J; bases unmatched to any gene: 5. CDR3 coding DNA: TGTGCCAGCAGCGTCGGGGGGAGGGGCTCCTACAATGAGCAGTTCTTC. Translation gives CASSVGGRGSYNEQFF.

The rearrangement uses TRBV7-2 and TRBJ2-7; TRBD2 matches at 9 bases. Trimming at V came to 6 bases and at J to 4 bases, leaving 10 bases not matched to a gene. The germline V gene encodes CDR1 SGHTA and CDR2 FQGNSA. The CDR3 has 15 amino acids. CDR3 DNA: TGTGCCAGCAGGGGCACTAGCGGGCTTATATACGAGCAGTACTTC. Amino acid sequence: CASRGTSGLIYEQYF.

CDR3 loop: CASTMIGDGYTF. The CDR3 nucleotides are TGCGCCAGCACCATGATTGGTGATGGCTACACCTTC. The rearrangement joins TRBV10-2 to TRBJ1-2; D is undetermined. CDR1 and CDR2 (germline): WSHSY, SAAADI. V lost 7 bases, J lost 6 bases, and 12 bases lay in between. This CDR3 is built from 12 residues.

This chain links TRBV28 with TRBJ2-1, with D perhaps TRBD1 (5 bases). Germline CDR1 and CDR2: MDHEN and SYDVKM. This CDR3 is built from 12 residues. V was cut by 3 bases and J by 12 bases, with 12 bases left in between. The CDR3 DNA sequence: TGTGCCAGCAGTTTTATAACAGGTGGGCAGTTCTTC. Amino acids: CASSFITGGQFF.